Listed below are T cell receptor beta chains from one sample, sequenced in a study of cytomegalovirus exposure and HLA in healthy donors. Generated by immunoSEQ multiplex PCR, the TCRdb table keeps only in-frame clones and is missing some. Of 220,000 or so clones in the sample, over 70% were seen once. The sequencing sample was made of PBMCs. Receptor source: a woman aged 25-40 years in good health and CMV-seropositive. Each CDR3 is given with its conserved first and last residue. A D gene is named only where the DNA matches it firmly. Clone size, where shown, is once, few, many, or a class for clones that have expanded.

CDR3: CASSVGQGNGYTF
DNA: TGTGCCAGCAGCGTAGGTCAAGGGAATGGCTACACCTTC
J: TRBJ1-2
size: -
length: 13
V: TRBV9
D: -

CDR3: CASSGGGQPQHF
DNA: TGTGCCAGCAGTGGAGGCGGTCAGCCCCAGCATTTT
J: TRBJ1-5
size: few
length: 12
V: TRBV2
D: -

CDR3: CASSLDFAHKQFF
DNA: TGTGCCAGCAGCTTAGATTTTGCACATAAGCAGTTCTTC
J: TRBJ2-1
size: -
length: 13
V: TRBV7-8
D: -

CDR3: CASGTSGRKAQYF
DNA: TGTGCCTCAGGGACTAGCGGGAGGAAGGCGCAGTATTTT
J: TRBJ2-3
size: few
length: 13
V: TRBV19
D: TRBD2

CDR3: CASSQEGVLNTEAFF
DNA: TGCGCCAGCAGCCAAGAAGGGGTATTGAACACTGAAGCTTTCTTT
J: TRBJ1-1
size: -
length: 15
V: TRBV4-1
D: -

CDR3: CASSSVYGSGFEAFF
DNA: TGTGCCAGCAGTTCTGTATATGGGTCGGGATTTGAAGCTTTCTTT
J: TRBJ1-1
size: -
length: 15
V: TRBV27
D: -

CDR3: CASTGLMNTEAFF
DNA: TGTGCCAGCACAGGACTCATGAACACTGAAGCTTTCTTT
J: TRBJ1-1
size: -
length: 13
V: TRBV6-1
D: -

CDR3: CASSRDRSYGYTF
DNA: TGTGCCAGCAGTCGCGACAGGTCCTATGGCTACACCTTC
J: TRBJ1-2
size: few
length: 13
V: TRBV5-5
D: -

CDR3: CASSQGTSGNTIYF
DNA: TGTGCCAGCAGTCAGGGTACCTCTGGAAACACCATATATTTT
J: TRBJ1-3
size: -
length: 14
V: TRBV6-5
D: -

CDR3: CASSVGGGSSDTQYF
DNA: TGTGCCAGCAGCGTAGGGGGCGGGAGTTCTGATACGCAGTATTTT
J: TRBJ2-3
size: -
length: 15
V: TRBV9
D: TRBD2

CDR3: CASSLQGGYRGETQYF
DNA: TGTGCCAGCAGCCTACAAGGGGGGTACCGGGGAGAGACCCAGTACTTC
J: TRBJ2-5
size: -
length: 16
V: TRBV7-6
D: -

CDR3: CASSPRRGEAFF
DNA: TGTGCCAGCTCACCGAGGAGGGGAGAAGCTTTCTTT
J: TRBJ1-1
size: -
length: 12
V: TRBV18
D: -

CDR3: CASSEDRGASGANVLTF
DNA: TGTGCCAGCAGCGAGGACAGGGGGGCCTCTGGGGCCAACGTCCTGACTTTC
J: TRBJ2-6
size: -
length: 17
V: TRBV5-4
D: TRBD1

CDR3: CASSRQGRTSQETQYF
DNA: TGCGCCAGCAGCCGACAGGGCCGGACGTCACAAGAGACCCAGTACTTC
J: TRBJ2-5
size: -
length: 16
V: TRBV5-1
D: TRBD1

CDR3: CASKRAGGLQETQYF
DNA: TGCGCCAGCAAACGAGCGGGAGGCCTCCAAGAGACCCAGTACTTC
J: TRBJ2-5
size: -
length: 15
V: TRBV5-1
D: TRBD2

CDR3: CASSPSGRQAPKKTEAFF
DNA: TGTGCCAGCAGCCCGTCGGGTCGTCAGGCCCCGAAGAAGACTGAAGCTTTCTTT
J: TRBJ1-1
size: -
length: 18
V: TRBV7-9
D: -

CDR3: CASSEAQGGETQYF
DNA: TGTGCCAGCAGTGAAGCGCAGGGAGGGGAGACCCAGTACTTC
J: TRBJ2-5
size: few
length: 14
V: TRBV6-1
D: TRBD2

CDR3: CASSFEEGEVGNTIYF
DNA: TGTGCCAGCAGTTTTGAGGAGGGTGAGGTCGGAAACACCATATATTTT
J: TRBJ1-3
size: -
length: 16
V: TRBV27
D: -

CDR3: CASSQAPFRQGGMRNYGYTF
DNA: TGTGCCAGCAGCCAAGCCCCATTCCGACAGGGAGGGATGCGGAACTATGGCTACACCTTC
J: TRBJ1-2
size: -
length: 20
V: TRBV14
D: TRBD1

CDR3: CASSLNADGEQFF
DNA: TGTGCCAGCAGCTTGAACGCGGATGGAGAGCAGTTCTTC
J: TRBJ2-1
size: -
length: 13
V: TRBV5-5
D: -